This TCR beta chain was captured by sequencing in a study of vaccination effects on CD4 cells after COVID-19. On the study more broadly: Samples collected post-vaccine were obtained a median of 72 days after the second dose.

About this clone itself: The target antigen is unknown.

Germline CDR1 reads MNHEY; CDR2 reads SVGEGT. The CDR3 has 14 residues. With 2 bases clipped from V and 7 bases from J, the junction kept 5 bases outside the gene matches. TCRdb's copy holds only in-frame clones and misses some; the assay was immunoSEQ multiplex PCR. The data show roughly 70,000 clones, about 80% seen once. CD4+ T cells specific for antigen were expanded with viral peptide pools by the ViraFEST assay before sequencing. At the end of about ten days of culture, CD4+ T cells were isolated. Participants were given two doses of BNT162b2 or mRNA-1273 vaccine. The study found no prior SARS-CoV-2 infection in the vaccine recipients, who tested negative for nucleocapsid antibodies. On day 3 and again on day 7, half the medium was replaced with IL-2 medium.

V and J are TRBV6-2 or TRBV6-3 and TRBJ2-7; 10 bases align to TRBD1. The origin of this receptor is a human donor who received a COVID-19 vaccine. The sequenced sample was CD4+ T cells from PBMCs cultured with HCoV-OC43 spike peptides, obtained after COVID-19 vaccination. Specified subset: HCoV-OC43 spike overlapping peptide pool stimulation. The CDR3 region has the DNA TGTGCCAGCAGTTACCTCGGGACAGGGGTAGAGCAGTACGTC. It encodes CASSYLGTGVEQYV.